These 14 T cell receptor beta chains originate from one sample sequenced in a study of T cells after yellow fever vaccination. TCRdb reanalysed the 5' RACE reads using MiXCR and keeps one entry per CDR3 protein. The repertoire holds hundreds of thousands of distinct CDR3 sequences, with 9% to 15% as singletons. The specimen was PBMCs, collected on the day of the yellow fever booster vaccination. The receptors come from a man aged 30 to 39 who received the YFV17D yellow fever vaccine.

This clonotype came up a few times. The chain joins TRBV9 to TRBJ2-7, with 8 bases matching TRBD2. CDR1 and CDR2 from the germline V gene are SGDLS and YYNGEE. Trimming cost V 0 bases and J 3 bases; bases outside gene matches: 2. The CDR3 covers 14 residues. The CDR3 DNA reads as TGTGCCAGCAGCGTAGACCTAGCGGGCTACGAGCAGTACTTC. Its translation: CASSVDLAGYEQYF.

The chain joins TRBV6-5 to TRBJ2-1; the D gene is possibly TRBD2 (6 bases). The V gene lost 4 bases and the J gene lost 3 bases, with 13 bases spanning the gap. Germline CDR1 MNHEY, CDR2 SVGAGI. The length of the CDR3 is 15 residues. CDR3 in DNA: TGTGCCAGCAGTTTTCGGGAGTATGGCTACAATGAGCAGTTCTTC. This translates into CASSFREYGYNEQFF.

Ten or more counts support this clonotype. V is TRBV4-3 and J is TRBJ2-7, with 7 bases fitting TRBD2. CDR1 LGHNA and CDR2 YSLEER come from the germline V gene. Trimming removed 0 bases from V and 9 bases from J; junction bases left unmatched: 2. The CDR3 length is 12 residues. CDR3 nucleotide sequence: TGCGCCAGCAGCCAAGAGGGAGGGGTGCAGTACTTC. This sequence encodes CASSQEGGVQYF.

This clonotype has just a few counts. The gene calls are TRBV12-3 or TRBV12-4 and TRBJ1-3; tentatively, D is TRBD1 (5 bases). The CDR3 totals 13 residues. With 4 bases removed from V and 7 bases from J, the gap between germline ends came to 11 bases. The CDR3 DNA reads TGTGCCAGCAGTTATGGGGGGAGGAACACCATATATTTT. It codes for CASSYGGRNTIYF.

This clonotype occurred a few times. The chain is built from TRBV7-9 and TRBJ2-7; the D gene could be TRBD1 or TRBD2 (6 bases each). From germline, CDR1 is SEHNR and CDR2 FQNEAQ (reference sequence). Trimming cost V 4 bases and J 0 bases, with 19 bases left between them. The CDR3 extends over 17 amino acids. CDR3 bases: TGTGCCAGCAGCTCCCTTGGCGGGACACCGAGCTCCTACGAGCAGTACTTC. Encoded protein: CASSSLGGTPSSYEQYF.

This chain uses TRBV20-1 with TRBJ2-1; D gene ambiguous. This CDR3 contains 14 residues. Germline CDR1 reads DFQATT; CDR2 reads SNEGSKA (reference sequence). V lost 2 bases and J lost 6, with 14 bases in between. The chain's CDR3 is CSARHPSLTNEQFF. In DNA, the CDR3 is TGCAGTGCTAGACATCCATCCTTAACCAATGAGCAGTTCTTC.

To note about this clonotype: The germline gene is not matched at one end of the junction; a read error may be the cause. The rearrangement joins TRBV19 to TRBJ2-1, with D perhaps matching TRBD1 (7 bases). Germline V gene lookup returns CDR1 LNHDA and CDR2 SQIVND (reference sequence). The CDR3 is made up of 14 amino acids. The CDR3 region is CASSIQGGRNEPFF. CDR3 nucleotide sequence: TGTGCCAGTAGTATCCAGGGGGGTCGGAATGAGCCGTTCTTC.

V usage is TRBV7-2 and J usage is TRBJ2-1, with 11 bases aligning to TRBD2. The germline gives CDR1 SGHTA, CDR2 FQGNSA. V lost 1 base to trimming and J lost 8 bases; unmatched junction nucleotides: 7. The CDR3 has 16 amino acids. This chain's CDR3 is CASSLGTSGSGYEQFF. The CDR3 DNA reads as TGTGCCAGCAGCTTAGGTACTAGCGGGAGCGGCTATGAGCAGTTCTTC.

The genes are TRBV7-7 and TRBJ2-7; unclear D gene. CDR1 is SSHAT and CDR2 is FNYEAQ in the germline V gene (reference sequence). The CDR3 loop spans 14 amino acids. Trimming took off 5 bases at V and 5 bases at J, with 16 bases between the two ends. CDR3: CASSPPLCGDEQYF. The CDR3 DNA reads TGTGCCAGCAGCCCCCCGCTGTGCGGCGACGAGCAGTACTTC.

In its sample, this clonotype was seen a few times. The genes are TRBV19 and TRBJ2-7, with D tentatively TRBD1 (5 bases). The CDR3 loop spans 10 amino acids. V was clipped by 8 bases and J by 5 bases, with 7 bases between them. Germline loops: CDR1 LNHDA, CDR2 SQIVND (reference sequence). CDR3 sequence: CASQGNEQYF. The CDR3 coding sequence is TGTGCCAGTCAGGGTAACGAGCAGTACTTC.

This rearrangement joins TRBV20-1 to TRBJ2-5; D call uncertain. Germline assignment: CDR1 DFQATT and CDR2 SNEGSKA (reference sequence). Between the trimmed V and J ends, which lost 0 bases and 2 bases, there was a span of 13 bases. CDR3 size: 15 residues. The CDR3 DNA follows: TGCAGTGCTAGAGATCCGGCCAGGAGTCAAGAGACCCAGTACTTC. Amino acid sequence: CSARDPARSQETQYF.

This clonotype has just a few counts. The chain links TRBV7-8 to TRBJ2-1, with D maybe TRBD1 (5 bases). From germline, CDR1 is SGHVS and CDR2 FQNEAQ. This CDR3 region has 13 residues. The V and J ends lost 5 bases and 9 bases respectively, with 14 bases between them. The CDR3 reads CASSRSRDGEQFF. The CDR3, as DNA: TGTGCCAGCAGCCGATCCAGGGATGGTGAGCAGTTCTTC.

The chain has TRBV20-1 and TRBJ2-1; 16 nucleotides agree with TRBD2. V lost 0 bases, J lost 4 bases, and 3 bases stayed unmatched. Per the germline V gene, CDR1 is DFQATT and CDR2 is SNEGSKA (reference sequence). The CDR3 is made up of 17 amino acids. CDR3 in amino acids: CSARDRGLAGGYNEQFF. The CDR3 DNA reads TGCAGTGCTAGAGATCGGGGACTAGCGGGAGGGTACAATGAGCAGTTCTTC.

V usage is TRBV20-1 and J usage is TRBJ2-3; no clear D. This CDR3 has 14 residues. From germline, CDR1 is DFQATT and CDR2 SNEGSKA (reference sequence). Trimming took off 5 bases at V and 1 base at J, with 13 bases between the two ends. CDR3 amino acids: CSAPLVRGTDTQYF. CDR3 coding DNA: TGCAGTGCTCCCCTCGTTCGGGGCACAGATACGCAGTATTTT.